This T cell receptor (beta chain) was recovered during a study of T cells in Graves' hyperthyroidism and ophthalmopathy. RNA transcripts were the template for amplifying TCR beta CDR3 regions. A set of HTBI primers served as the primers for a first-round RT-PCR of the TCR CDR3. TCRdb analysed the multiplex PCR reads with MiXCR anew, one entry per CDR3 protein. The data show around 350,000 distinct CDR3 sequences, approximately 20% seen once. This CDR3 has 18 residues. The ends lost 5 bases at V and 3 bases at J; junction bases unmatched: 13. Germline loops: CDR1 LGHNA, CDR2 YNFKEQ. Thyroid ultrasound and orbital computed tomography, with clinical symptoms and serum thyroxine and TRAb, informed diagnoses.

V gene TRBV4-2 combines with J gene TRBJ1-4; TRBD1 matches at 9 bases. What was sequenced was blood. This sequence originates from a woman aged 18-30 years with Graves' hyperthyroidism. DNA for the CDR3: TGTGCCAGCAGCGGGGGACAGGGTCGGTCAGGGGCTAATGAAAAACTGTTTTTT. Its translation: CASSGGQGRSGANEKLFF.